The sequence of this T cell receptor beta chain was determined in a study of T cell repertoires in cytomegalovirus infection. Study in general: Public TCR beta signature analysis indicated the presence of both CMV infection and matching HLA type. Points from the study as a whole: HLA-C-restricted CMV-specific TCR beta clonotypes prevailed in the ex vivo response.

This clonotype was recorded at least ten times. Its target is unknown. TCRdb redid the calling of the reads with MiXCR, one entry per CDR3 protein. The sample has around 170,000 distinct CDR3 sequences, approximately 17% seen once; the top ten hold around 20%. This clonotype originated in a human donor in good health (CMV status not recorded). Some clones in this sample may be carry-over from other donors' samples. The sample was CD8+ T cells from PBMCs.

This CDR3 reads CASSESGREMYEQFF. CDR3 DNA sequence: TGCGCCAGCAGTGAGAGCGGGAGAGAAATGTATGAGCAGTTCTTC. V gene TRBV10-2 combines with J gene TRBJ2-1; 8 bases map to TRBD2. The germline V gene encodes CDR1 WSHSY and CDR2 SAAADI. CDR3 length equals 15 residues. V lost 2 bases to trimming and J lost 8 bases; unmatched junction nucleotides: 8.